In this sample, the clone carrying this T cell receptor beta chain turned up many times. Its target is unknown. The data stem from a study of T cell repertoires in cytomegalovirus infection. TCRdb processed the reads anew with MiXCR; each CDR3 protein has one entry. The sample has about 920,000 distinct CDR3 sequences; approximately 31% are singletons. CDR1 SGHVS and CDR2 FQNEAQ come from the germline V gene. The CDR3 covers 16 residues. The V gene lost 3 bases and the J gene lost 5 bases, with 17 bases spanning the gap. The TCR was taken from a human donor in good health (CMV status not recorded). Some clones in this sample may be carry-over from other donors' samples. J is TRBJ1-5 and V is TRBV7-8; D might be TRBD1 (5 bases). Specimen: cultured CD8+ T cells from PBMCs, collected from culture after CMV antigen stimulation. The CDR3 reads CASSLAAGYTDQPQHF. The CDR3 region has the DNA TGTGCCAGCAGCTTGGCTGCAGGGTATACGGATCAGCCCCAGCATTTT.